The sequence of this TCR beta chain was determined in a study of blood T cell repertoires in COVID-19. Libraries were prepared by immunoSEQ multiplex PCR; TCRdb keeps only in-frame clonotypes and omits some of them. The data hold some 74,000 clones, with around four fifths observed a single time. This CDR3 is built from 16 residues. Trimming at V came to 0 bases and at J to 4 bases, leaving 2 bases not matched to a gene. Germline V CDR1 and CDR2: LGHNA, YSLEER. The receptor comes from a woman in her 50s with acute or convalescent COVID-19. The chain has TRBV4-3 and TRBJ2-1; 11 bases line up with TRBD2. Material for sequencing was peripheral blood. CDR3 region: CASSQDSSGRYNEQFF. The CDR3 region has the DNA TGCGCCAGCAGCCAAGACTCTAGCGGGAGGTACAATGAGCAGTTCTTC.